The 15 T cell receptor beta chains presented below share a single source sample, sequenced in a study of CD8 T cells in ankylosing spondylitis. Each CDR3 protein gets one entry after TCRdb re-called the 5' RACE reads with MiXCR. The sample carries 250,000 or so distinct CDR3 sequences, 20% to 30% recorded once. Sample: blood, either unsorted or a sorted T cell fraction (not recorded which). These receptor sequences come from a male donor with ankylosing spondylitis or in good health (not recorded which).

This clonotype was picked up many times. This chain connects TRBV11-2 to TRBJ2-3; 9 bases are shared with TRBD2. The CDR3 runs to 15 residues. Germline CDR1 SGHAT, CDR2 FQNNGV. Germline trimming cut 5 bases from V and 2 bases from J; bases unmatched to any gene: 5. CDR3 sequence reads: CASSQAGGPTDTQYF. The CDR3 region has the DNA TGTGCCAGCAGCCAAGCGGGGGGTCCCACAGATACGCAGTATTTT.

The genes are TRBV27 and TRBJ2-1, with D perhaps assigned TRBD1 or TRBD2 (5 bases each). There are 20 residues in the CDR3. V was pared by 4 bases and J by 7 bases, with 32 bases between. The V gene's germline CDR1 is MNHEY and CDR2 SMNVEV (reference sequence). The CDR3 DNA is TGTGCCAGCAGTTCCCTAATCAGGACTGTCAAGGGGTGGGGAAGGAATGAGCAGTTCTTC. Protein sequence: CASSSLIRTVKGWGRNEQFF.

This clonotype was counted many times. The V and J genes are TRBV28 and TRBJ2-7; no firm D call. The CDR3 length is 15 residues. Germline CDR1 is MDHEN and CDR2 is SYDVKM. V was cut by 3 bases and J by 0 bases, with 12 bases left in between. The CDR3 bases are TGTGCCAGCAGTTTTTGGCAGAGGCTCTCCTACGAGCAGTACTTC. Translated: CASSFWQRLSYEQYF.

This clonotype has ten or more counts. CDR3 sequence (DNA): TGCAGTGCCCGGACAGGAAATCAGCCCCAGCATTTT. It specifies CSARTGNQPQHF. V gene TRBV20-1 combines with J gene TRBJ1-5; the match to TRBD1 covers 7 bases. The CDR3 extends over 12 amino acids. Per germline, CDR1 DFQATT and CDR2 SNEGSKA (reference sequence). Germline trimming cut 6 bases from V and 4 bases from J; bases unmatched to any gene: 3.

The table lists this clonotype with a count of one. The chain employs TRBV4-1 and TRBJ2-1; TRBD1 matches 8 bases. V lost 1 base, J lost 6 bases, and 8 bases stayed unmatched. The germline V gene encodes CDR1 MGHRA and CDR2 YSYEKL. The CDR3 is 16 amino acids. The CDR3 DNA reads TGCGCCAGCAGCCAAGTGGGGGACAGGCTAGGCAATGAGCAGTTCTTC. This gives the protein CASSQVGDRLGNEQFF.

This clonotype occurred a few times. The J gene is TRBJ2-3, the V gene TRBV20-1, with 10 bases matching TRBD1. Unmatched junction bases numbered 10, after V lost 6 bases and J lost 7 bases. The CDR3 is made up of 14 amino acids. Germline-derived CDR1 and CDR2 are DFQATT and SNEGSKA (reference sequence). CDR3 protein: CSAGGGTGVNTQYF. The CDR3 DNA sequence: TGCAGTGCGGGGGGGGGGACAGGGGTAAATACGCAGTATTTT.

This clonotype was seen at least ten times. This rearrangement joins TRBV20-1 to TRBJ2-7, with D hard to call. The length of the CDR3 is 13 residues. Germline V lookup: CDR1 DFQATT, CDR2 SNEGSKA (reference sequence). V was cut by 2 bases and J by 3 bases, with 11 bases left in between. The CDR3 DNA is TGCAGTGCTAGACTCCACAGCCTCTACGAGCAGTACTTC. The encoded protein is CSARLHSLYEQYF.

This clonotype has ten or more counts. The genes are TRBV6-6 and TRBJ2-3; D might be TRBD2 (5 bases). Germline V gene data show CDR1 as MNHNY and CDR2 as SVGAGI (reference sequence). The CDR3 runs 14 residues. Deletions cut 4 bases from V and 4 bases from J, with 12 bases between. Here the CDR3 reads CASSSGDHSDTQYF. The CDR3 DNA is TGTGCCAGCAGTTCCGGGGATCACTCAGATACGCAGTATTTT.

This clonotype was found a few times. The rearrangement uses TRBV12-3 or TRBV12-4 and TRBJ2-3, with D possibly called TRBD1 or TRBD2 (5 bases each). This CDR3 region has 13 residues. The germline V and J ends were trimmed by 6 bases and 6 bases, with 13 bases remaining between them. The CDR3 nucleotides are TGTGCCAGCAGAGCCGAATGGGGGGATACGCAGTATTTT. Translation: CASRAEWGDTQYF.

As concerns this clonotype: This may stem from a read error, because a much larger clone lies one nucleotide away. CDR3 in amino acids: CSARQDAYEQYF. Written as DNA, the CDR3 is TGCAGTGCTAGACAGGATGCCTACGAGCAGTACTTC. The chain is built from TRBV20-1 and TRBJ2-7; no firm D call. V was pared by 2 bases and J by 2 bases, with 7 bases between. Per germline, CDR1 DFQATT and CDR2 SNEGSKA (reference sequence). The CDR3 extends over 12 amino acids.

This chain uses TRBV7-2 with TRBJ2-1; 7 nucleotides line up with TRBD2. J was trimmed by 9 bases and V by 2 bases; bases with no gene match: 4. Germline values: CDR1 SGHTA, CDR2 FQGNSA. The CDR3 contains 13 residues. The DNA for the CDR3 is TGTGCCAGCAGCTTATTCGGGGAGGGTGAGCAGTTCTTC. It codes for CASSLFGEGEQFF.

V usage is TRBV12-3 or TRBV12-4 and J usage is TRBJ2-1, with D tentatively TRBD2 (6 bases). Trimming took 8 bases from V and 10 from J, leaving 24 bases between them. The CDR3 contains 15 residues. CDR3 in amino acids: CASGRGRRSVEEQFF. Here the CDR3 DNA reads TGTGCCAGCGGTCGAGGGAGGCGGTCGGTTGAGGAGCAGTTCTTC.

The CDR3 loop is CASSTLRGNTIYF. CDR3 sequence (DNA): TGTGCCAGCAGTACTCTGAGAGGAAACACCATATATTTT. The chain carries TRBV12-3 or TRBV12-4 and TRBJ1-3; D remains unclear. The CDR3 loop spans 13 amino acids. The ends were cut back, 5 bases at V and 4 bases at J, with 9 bases in the middle.

This chain joins TRBV20-1 and TRBJ1-4; D uncertain. Germline-derived CDR1 and CDR2 are DFQATT and SNEGSKA (reference sequence). The CDR3 is 12 residues long. Trimming stripped 3 bases from V and 5 bases from J, with 7 bases between. The CDR3, as DNA: TGCAGTGCTAGGGGATGGAATGAAAAACTGTTTTTT. It codes for CSARGWNEKLFF.

This clonotype was detected ten times or more. The chain recombines TRBV12-3 or TRBV12-4 with TRBJ1-5; D is uncertain. V shed 2 bases and J shed 2 bases, with 4 bases lying between them. This CDR3 contains 13 residues. CDR3 DNA sequence: TGTGCCAGCAGTTTACAGGGCAATCAGCCCCAGCATTTT. Protein sequence: CASSLQGNQPQHF.